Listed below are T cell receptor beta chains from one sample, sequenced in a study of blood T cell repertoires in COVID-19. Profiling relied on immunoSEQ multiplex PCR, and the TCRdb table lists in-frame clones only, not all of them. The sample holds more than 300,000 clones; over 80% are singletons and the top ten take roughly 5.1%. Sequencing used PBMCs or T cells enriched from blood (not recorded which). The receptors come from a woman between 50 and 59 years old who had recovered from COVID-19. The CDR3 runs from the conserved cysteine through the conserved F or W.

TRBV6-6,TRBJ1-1,CASTLTSNTEAFF
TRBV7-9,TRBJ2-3,CASSLEVAGGDTQYF
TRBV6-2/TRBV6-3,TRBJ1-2,CASSYPGQLFGYTF
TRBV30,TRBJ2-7,CAWAGTSGGAWEQYF
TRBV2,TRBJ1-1,CASSENPWALEAFF
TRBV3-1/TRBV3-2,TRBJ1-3,CASSHRANRGSGNTIYF
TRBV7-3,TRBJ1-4,CASSRDWGNEKLFF
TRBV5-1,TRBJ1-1,CASSLDTSGTEAFF
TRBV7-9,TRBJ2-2,CASSLGQLAGELFF
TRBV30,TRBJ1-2,CAWRSQGTNYGYTF
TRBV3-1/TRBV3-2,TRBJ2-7,CASSLSGPHEQYF
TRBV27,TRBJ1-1,CASSFSSGGTEAFF
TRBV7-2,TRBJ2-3,CASSLGGTSGDTQYF
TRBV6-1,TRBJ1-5,CASSEWAGGGQPQHF
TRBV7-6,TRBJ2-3,CASSPLAGGPNTQYF
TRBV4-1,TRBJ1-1,CASSQDRAQSEAFF
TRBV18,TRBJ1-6,CASSPSGDNSPLHF
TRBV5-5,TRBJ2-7,CASSRTTRQGIYEQYF
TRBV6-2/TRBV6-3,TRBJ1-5,CASSYGSQYSLSQPQHF
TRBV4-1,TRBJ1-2,CASSQDLDRRDDYGYTF
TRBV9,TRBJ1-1,CASSAESTGYTEAFF
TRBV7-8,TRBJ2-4,CASGFSRGQLAKNIQYF
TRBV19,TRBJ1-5,CASRQGGVGNQPQHF
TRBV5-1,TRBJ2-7,CASSLETGGPYEQYF
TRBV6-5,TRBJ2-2,CASSYSGLATTGELFF
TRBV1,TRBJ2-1,CTSSQDAKPSTNEQFF
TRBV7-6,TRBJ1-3,CASSLDAPRGSGNTIYF
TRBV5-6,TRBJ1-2,CASSLGPGQTYGYTF
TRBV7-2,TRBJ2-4,CASSFDPGDIQYF
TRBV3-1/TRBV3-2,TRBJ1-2,CASTYDGTGGSNGYTF
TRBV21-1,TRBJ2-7,CASSITPGLAVYEQYF